Included here is one TCR beta chain sequence, with context. Its antigen is unknown. The CDR3 runs to 15 residues. CDR1 is MNHEY and CDR2 is SVGAGI in the germline V gene. V lost 2 bases to trimming and J lost 6 bases; unmatched junction nucleotides: 4. The data were produced by immunoSEQ multiplex PCR, yet TCRdb's version contains in-frame clones alone and is incomplete. Of about 85,000 clones detected, roughly 90% appear once; the ten largest clones hold 7% to 8.5%. This entry is derived from a study of graft-versus-host responses after intestinal transplantation. Study outcomes and limitations: Recipient marrow showed GvH clones, some seen first in ileum or blood.

The chain recombines TRBV6-5 with TRBJ2-1; 10 nucleotides agree with TRBD2. This sequence originates from a human donor who was the organ donor for an intestinal transplant. The sample consisted of unstimulated CD8+ T cells sorted from spleen or lymph node cells, taken before transplant. CDR3 sequence: CASSYAAGGGNEQFF. The CDR3, as DNA: TGTGCCAGCAGTTACGCAGCGGGGGGGGGCAATGAGCAGTTCTTC.